This T cell receptor (beta chain) was recorded in a study of blood T cell repertoires in COVID-19. Germline loops: CDR1 SGHTA, CDR2 FQGTGA. The germline V and J ends were trimmed by 0 bases and 3 bases, with 8 bases remaining between them. This CDR3 has 14 amino acids. Here immunoSEQ multiplex PCR was the method, and the copy in TCRdb shows in-frame clones only, minus some. This table has about 75,000 clones, 79% appearing once. The chain carries TRBV7-3 and TRBJ1-2; unclear D gene. Sequencing was carried out using peripheral blood. The receptor was isolated from an elderly woman with active or convalescent COVID-19. CDR3 coding DNA: TGTGCCAGCAGCTTAACATTCGGGGACTATGGCTACACCTTC. This encodes CASSLTFGDYGYTF.